This TCR beta chain was sequenced for a study of T cell responses to AZD1222 COVID-19 vaccine. V was pared by 3 bases and J by 2 bases, with 7 bases between. The CDR3 loop spans 14 amino acids. Germline loops: CDR1 MNHEY, CDR2 SMNVEV (reference sequence). Using immunoSEQ multiplex PCR, the repertoire was profiled, and TCRdb retains in-frame clones only, with some absent. The data hold 150,000 or so clones, with about 91% observed a single time. The V and J genes are TRBV27 and TRBJ2-2; D is ambiguous. Sequenced here: peripheral blood, sampled on day 0 of AZD1222 vaccination. The TCR was taken from an adult in good health. The chain's CDR3 is CASSLYRNTGELFF. In DNA, the CDR3 is TGTGCCAGCAGTTTGTACAGAAACACCGGGGAGCTGTTTTTT.